The rows below give T cell receptor beta chains drawn from one sample of a study of technical replicates of blood from a few donors. The protocol was immunoSEQ multiplex PCR, while the TCRdb copy is restricted to in-frame clones and leaves out a portion. This sample has tens of thousands of clones, with 91% found just once. The sample taken for sequencing was T cells isolated from PBMCs. The receptor set was obtained from a human donor in good health. Some clones in this sample may be carry-over from other donors' samples. CDR3s include the opening cysteine and the closing phenylalanine or tryptophan. The D gene is left open where the match is weak. Not every row has a clone size; where given, it reads once, few, many or a size class.

DNA | CDR3 | D | J | V | size
TGTGCCAGCTCACCTCCGGGGGGTGAAGCTTTCTTT | CASSPPGGEAFF | . | TRBJ1-1 | TRBV18 | .
TGTGCCAGCAGCTTCCCCGATGGGGGGAGGAACACCGGGGAGCTGTTTTTT | CASSFPDGGRNTGELFF | . | TRBJ2-2 | TRBV7-8 | .
TGTGCCAGCAGCTTAGCGGACAGGGGGCAGCCCCAGCATTTT | CASSLADRGQPQHF | TRBD1 | TRBJ1-5 | TRBV7-2 | .
TGTGCCAGCTCACCTCGGGGTAGCGGGAACGAGCAGTACTTC | CASSPRGSGNEQYF | TRBD2 | TRBJ2-7 | TRBV18 | .
TGCGCCAGCAGCCTCGGCGAACAGGCCTCTGGAAACACCATATATTTT | CASSLGEQASGNTIYF | . | TRBJ1-3 | TRBV4-1 | .
TGTGCCAGCAGTTTATCTCGGACAGGGAACTTAGCTTTCTTT | CASSLSRTGNLAFF | TRBD1 | TRBJ1-1 | TRBV27 | .
TGTGCCACCAGCAGGACAGGGACCACTGAAGCTTTCTTT | CATSRTGTTEAFF | TRBD1 | TRBJ1-1 | TRBV15 | .
TGTGCCAGTAGTTTAAGACAGGGGGTAAGTGAGCAGTACTTC | CASSLRQGVSEQYF | TRBD1 | TRBJ2-7 | TRBV19 | .
TGTGCCAGCAGCCAAGACTCGGCAACTAATGAAAAACTGTTTTTT | CASSQDSATNEKLFF | . | TRBJ1-4 | TRBV14 | .
TGTGCCAGCAGTGAAATCAGCTCCCTGGGGGGTAATGAGCAGTTCTTC | CASSEISSLGGNEQFF | . | TRBJ2-1 | TRBV6-1 | once
TGTGCCAGCAGCTTGAGACAAGCTTCAGATGAGCAGTTCTTC | CASSLRQASDEQFF | . | TRBJ2-1 | TRBV5-4 | .
TGTGCCAGCAGCTTTTGGACAGCAACTAATGAAAAACTGTTTTTT | CASSFWTATNEKLFF | . | TRBJ1-4 | TRBV7-9 | .
TGTGCCTGGAGCGCGACCGGGCCTAGGGGGGAGCAGTACTTC | CAWSATGPRGEQYF | . | TRBJ2-7 | TRBV30 | .
TGTGCCAGCACGGCTTTGGGAGGCACCCACGAGCAGTACTTC | CASTALGGTHEQYF | . | TRBJ2-7 | TRBV11-1 | .
TGCGCCAGCAGCCACACCGGGTCCCGGGGCACTGAAGCTTTCTTT | CASSHTGSRGTEAFF | . | TRBJ1-1 | TRBV4-1 | .
TGTGCCAGCAGCCAAGAGCACGAGTCTCGGGGCTACACCTTC | CASSQEHESRGYTF | . | TRBJ1-2 | TRBV14 | .
TGCAGCGTTGAGGTGGGAGGGCCGGTGGATGAGCAGTTCTTC | CSVEVGGPVDEQFF | TRBD2 | TRBJ2-1 | TRBV29-1 | .
TGTGCCACTACGACTAGCGGGAGACCCAATGAGCAGTTCTTC | CATTTSGRPNEQFF | TRBD2 | TRBJ2-1 | TRBV2 | .
TGTGCCTGGCTGACAGGGAGGAACACCATATATTTT | CAWLTGRNTIYF | TRBD1 | TRBJ1-3 | TRBV30 | .
TGTGCCAGCAGTTTAGGACTAAGCTCCTACGAGCAGTACTTC | CASSLGLSSYEQYF | . | TRBJ2-7 | TRBV6-5 | .
TGTGCCAGCAGCGTAGGTGGAGTTGCGGTACAAGAGACCCAGTACTTC | CASSVGGVAVQETQYF | . | TRBJ2-5 | TRBV9 | .
TGTGCCAGCAGTCCCACCGGTCGGGGCACTGAAGCTTTCTTT | CASSPTGRGTEAFF | . | TRBJ1-1 | TRBV28 | .
TGTGCCACCATACTGACAGCATCCTCCTACAATGAGCAGTTCTTC | CATILTASSYNEQFF | . | TRBJ2-1 | TRBV2 | once
TGTGCCTGGAGTGTGGAGGGGGCGGGTGAAAAACTGTTTTTT | CAWSVEGAGEKLFF | TRBD1 | TRBJ1-4 | TRBV30 | .
TGTGCCAGCAGACCAAGCACGAACACTGAAGCTTTCTTT | CASRPSTNTEAFF | . | TRBJ1-1 | TRBV28 | few